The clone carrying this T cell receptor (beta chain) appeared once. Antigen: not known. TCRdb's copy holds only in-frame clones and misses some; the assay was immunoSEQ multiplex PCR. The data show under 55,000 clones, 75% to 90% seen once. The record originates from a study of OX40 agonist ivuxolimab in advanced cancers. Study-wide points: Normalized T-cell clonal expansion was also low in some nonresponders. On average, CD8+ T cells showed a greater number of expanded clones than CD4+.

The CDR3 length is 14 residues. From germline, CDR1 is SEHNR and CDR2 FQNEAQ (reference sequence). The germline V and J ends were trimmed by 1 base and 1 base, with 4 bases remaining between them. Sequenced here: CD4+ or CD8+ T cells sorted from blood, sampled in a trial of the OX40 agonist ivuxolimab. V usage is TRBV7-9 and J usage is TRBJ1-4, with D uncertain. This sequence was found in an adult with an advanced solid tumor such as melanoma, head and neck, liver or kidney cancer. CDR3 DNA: TGTGCCAGCAGCTTAGGGGTAACTAATGAAAAACTGTTTTTT. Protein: CASSLGVTNEKLFF.